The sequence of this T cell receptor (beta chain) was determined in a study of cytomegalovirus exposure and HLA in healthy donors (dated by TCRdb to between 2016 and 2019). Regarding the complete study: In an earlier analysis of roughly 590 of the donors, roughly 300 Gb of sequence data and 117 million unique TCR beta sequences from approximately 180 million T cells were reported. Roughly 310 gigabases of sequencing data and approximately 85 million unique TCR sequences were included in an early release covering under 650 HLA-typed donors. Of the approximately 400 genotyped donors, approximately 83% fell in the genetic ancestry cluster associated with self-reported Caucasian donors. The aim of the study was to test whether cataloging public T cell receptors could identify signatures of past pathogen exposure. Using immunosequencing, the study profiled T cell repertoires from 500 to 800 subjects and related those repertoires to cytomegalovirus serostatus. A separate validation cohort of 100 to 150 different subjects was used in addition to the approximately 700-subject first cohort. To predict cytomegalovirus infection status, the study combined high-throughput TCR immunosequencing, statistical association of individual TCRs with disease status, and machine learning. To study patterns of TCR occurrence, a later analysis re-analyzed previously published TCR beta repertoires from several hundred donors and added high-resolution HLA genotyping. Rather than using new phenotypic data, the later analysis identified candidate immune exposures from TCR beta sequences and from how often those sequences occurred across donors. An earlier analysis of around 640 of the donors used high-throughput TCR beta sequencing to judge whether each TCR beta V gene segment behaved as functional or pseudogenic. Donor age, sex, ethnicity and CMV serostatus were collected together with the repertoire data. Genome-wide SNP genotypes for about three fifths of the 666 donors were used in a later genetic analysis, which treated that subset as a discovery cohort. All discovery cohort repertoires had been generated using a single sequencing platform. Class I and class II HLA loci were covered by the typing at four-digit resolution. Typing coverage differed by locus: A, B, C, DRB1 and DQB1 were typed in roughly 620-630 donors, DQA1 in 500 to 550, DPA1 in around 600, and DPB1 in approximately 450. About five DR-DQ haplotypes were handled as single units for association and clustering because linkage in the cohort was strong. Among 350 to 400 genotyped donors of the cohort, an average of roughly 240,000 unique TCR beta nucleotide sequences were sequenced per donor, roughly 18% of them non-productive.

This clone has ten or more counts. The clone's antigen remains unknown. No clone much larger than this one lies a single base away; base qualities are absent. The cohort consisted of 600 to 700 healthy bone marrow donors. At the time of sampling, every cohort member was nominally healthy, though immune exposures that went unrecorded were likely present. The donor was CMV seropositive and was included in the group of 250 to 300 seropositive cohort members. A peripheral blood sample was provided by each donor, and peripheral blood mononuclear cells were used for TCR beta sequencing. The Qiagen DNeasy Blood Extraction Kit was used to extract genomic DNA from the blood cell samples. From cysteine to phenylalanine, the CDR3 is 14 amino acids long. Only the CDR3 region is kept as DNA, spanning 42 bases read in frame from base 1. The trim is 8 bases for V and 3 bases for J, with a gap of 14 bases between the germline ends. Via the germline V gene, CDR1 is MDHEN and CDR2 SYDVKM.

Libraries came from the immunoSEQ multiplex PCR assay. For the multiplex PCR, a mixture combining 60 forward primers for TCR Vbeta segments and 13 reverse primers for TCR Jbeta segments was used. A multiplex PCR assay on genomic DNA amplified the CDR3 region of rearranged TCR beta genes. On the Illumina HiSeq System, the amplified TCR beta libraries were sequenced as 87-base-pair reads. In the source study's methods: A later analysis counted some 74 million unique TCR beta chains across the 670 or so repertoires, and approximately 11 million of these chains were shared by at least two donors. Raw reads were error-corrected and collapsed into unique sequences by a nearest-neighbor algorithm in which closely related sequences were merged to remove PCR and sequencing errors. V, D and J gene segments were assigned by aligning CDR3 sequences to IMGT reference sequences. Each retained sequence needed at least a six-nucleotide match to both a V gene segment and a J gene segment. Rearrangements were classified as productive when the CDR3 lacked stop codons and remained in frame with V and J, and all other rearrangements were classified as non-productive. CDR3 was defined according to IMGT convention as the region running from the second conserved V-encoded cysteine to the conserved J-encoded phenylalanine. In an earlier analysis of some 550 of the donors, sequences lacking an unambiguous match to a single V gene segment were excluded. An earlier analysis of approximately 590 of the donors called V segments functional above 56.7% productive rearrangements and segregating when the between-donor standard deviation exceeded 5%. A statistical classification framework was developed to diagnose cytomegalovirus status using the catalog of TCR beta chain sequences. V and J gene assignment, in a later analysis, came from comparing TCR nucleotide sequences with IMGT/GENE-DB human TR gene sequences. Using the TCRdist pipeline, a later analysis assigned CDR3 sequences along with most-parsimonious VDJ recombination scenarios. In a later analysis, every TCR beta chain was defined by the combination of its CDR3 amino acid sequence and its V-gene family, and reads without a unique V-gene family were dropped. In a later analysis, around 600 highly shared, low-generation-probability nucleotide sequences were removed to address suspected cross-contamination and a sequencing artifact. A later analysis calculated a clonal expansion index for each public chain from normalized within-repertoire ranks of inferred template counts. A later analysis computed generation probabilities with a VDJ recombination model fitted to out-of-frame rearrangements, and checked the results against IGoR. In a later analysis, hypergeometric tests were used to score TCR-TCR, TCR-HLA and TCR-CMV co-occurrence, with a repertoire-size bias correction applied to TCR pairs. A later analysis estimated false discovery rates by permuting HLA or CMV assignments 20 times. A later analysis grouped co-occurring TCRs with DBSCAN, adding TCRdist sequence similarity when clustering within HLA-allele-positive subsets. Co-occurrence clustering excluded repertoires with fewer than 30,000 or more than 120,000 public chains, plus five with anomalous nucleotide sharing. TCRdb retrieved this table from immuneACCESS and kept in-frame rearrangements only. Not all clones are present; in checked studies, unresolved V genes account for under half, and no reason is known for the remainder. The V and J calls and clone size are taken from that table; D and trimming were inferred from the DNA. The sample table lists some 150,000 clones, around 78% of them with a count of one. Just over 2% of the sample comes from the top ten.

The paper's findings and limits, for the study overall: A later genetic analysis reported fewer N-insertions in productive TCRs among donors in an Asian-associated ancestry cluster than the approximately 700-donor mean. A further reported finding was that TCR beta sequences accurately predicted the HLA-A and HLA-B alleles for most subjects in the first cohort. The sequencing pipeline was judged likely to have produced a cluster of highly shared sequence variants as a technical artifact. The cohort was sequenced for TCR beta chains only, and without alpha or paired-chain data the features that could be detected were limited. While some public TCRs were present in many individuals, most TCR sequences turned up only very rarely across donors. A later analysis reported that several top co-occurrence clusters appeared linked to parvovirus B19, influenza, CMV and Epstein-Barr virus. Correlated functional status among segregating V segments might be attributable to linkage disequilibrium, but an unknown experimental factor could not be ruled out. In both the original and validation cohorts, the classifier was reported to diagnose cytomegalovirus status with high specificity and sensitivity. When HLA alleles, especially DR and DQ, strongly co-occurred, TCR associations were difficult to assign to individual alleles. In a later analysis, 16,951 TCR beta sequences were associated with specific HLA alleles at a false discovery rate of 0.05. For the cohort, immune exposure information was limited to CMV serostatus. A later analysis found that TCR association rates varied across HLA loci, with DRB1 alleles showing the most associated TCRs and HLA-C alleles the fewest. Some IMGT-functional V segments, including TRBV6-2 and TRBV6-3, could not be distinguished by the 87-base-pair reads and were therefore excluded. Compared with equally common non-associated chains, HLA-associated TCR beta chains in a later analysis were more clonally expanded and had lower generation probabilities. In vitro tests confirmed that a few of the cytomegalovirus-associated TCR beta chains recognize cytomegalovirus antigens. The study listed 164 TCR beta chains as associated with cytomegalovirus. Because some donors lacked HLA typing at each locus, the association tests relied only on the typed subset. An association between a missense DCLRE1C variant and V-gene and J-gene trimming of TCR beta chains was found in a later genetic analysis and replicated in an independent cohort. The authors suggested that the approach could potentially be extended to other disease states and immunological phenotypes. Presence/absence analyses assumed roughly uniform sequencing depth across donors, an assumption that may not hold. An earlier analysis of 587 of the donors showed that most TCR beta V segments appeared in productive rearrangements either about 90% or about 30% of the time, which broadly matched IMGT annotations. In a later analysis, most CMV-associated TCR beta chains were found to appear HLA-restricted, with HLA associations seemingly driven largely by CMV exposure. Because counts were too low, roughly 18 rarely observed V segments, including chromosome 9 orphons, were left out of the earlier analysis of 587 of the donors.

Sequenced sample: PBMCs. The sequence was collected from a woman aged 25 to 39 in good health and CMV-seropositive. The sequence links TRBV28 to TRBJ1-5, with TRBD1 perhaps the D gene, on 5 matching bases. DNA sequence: TGTGCCAGCGCGGACACGACCTACAATCAGCCCCAGCATTTT. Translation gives CASADTTYNQPQHF. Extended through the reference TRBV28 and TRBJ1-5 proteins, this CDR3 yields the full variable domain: DVKVTQSSRYLVKRTGEKVFLECVQDMDHENMFWYRQDPGLGLRLIYFSYDVKMKEKGDIPEGYSVSREKKERFSLILESASTNQTSMYLCASADTTYNQPQHFGDGTRLSIL.